Following are 26 T cell receptor beta chains from one sample sequenced in a study of blood T cells in healthy people across ages. A second roughly 6 to 12 cycle PCR used barcoded and J-beta primers. TCRdb reanalysed the 5' RACE reads using MiXCR and keeps one entry per CDR3 protein. The sample lists roughly 1,500,000 distinct CDR3 sequences; roughly 40% were seen once. Sequencing used blood. The receptors stem from a woman aged 18-30 years in good health.

This clonotype has only a few counts. This sequence joins TRBV20-1 and TRBJ2-3; 12 bases match TRBD2. V shed 3 bases and J 3 bases; nucleotides not matched to a gene: 10. The CDR3 is 17 amino acids. Germline values: CDR1 DFQATT, CDR2 SNEGSKA (reference sequence). The CDR3 DNA reads TGCAGTGCTAGCCCTTTAGGACTAGCGGGAAGAACAGATACGCAGTATTTT. As protein: CSASPLGLAGRTDTQYF.

This clonotype was seen a handful of times. The chain recombines TRBV12-3 or TRBV12-4 with TRBJ2-1; 10 nucleotides agree with TRBD2. This CDR3 has 14 amino acids. J gave up 1 base and V 9 bases, and 3 bases lay outside the gene matches. As DNA, the CDR3 is TGTGCCAGTCAGCGGGAGGGTTCCTACAATGAGCAGTTCTTC. Encoded protein: CASQREGSYNEQFF.

The chain combines TRBV7-9 with TRBJ2-4; TRBD2 might be the D (6 bases). The V end lost 8 bases, the J end lost 2 bases, and 19 bases lay between the germline ends. This CDR3 comprises 16 residues. The germline V gene has CDR1 SEHNR and CDR2 FQNEAQ (reference sequence). The CDR3 DNA reads TGTGCCAGCGGCTCGGGGAGACGCGGGACCAAAAACATTCAGTACTTC. Translated, it gives CASGSGRRGTKNIQYF.

This rearrangement joins TRBV2 to TRBJ1-1; D perhaps matches TRBD1 (5 bases). Germline CDR1 SNHLY, CDR2 FYNNEI. The germline V and J ends were trimmed by 2 bases and 11 bases, with 12 bases remaining between them. The CDR3 runs to 12 residues. The CDR3 sequence is CASSEQGNGAFF. The CDR3, as DNA: TGTGCCAGCAGTGAACAGGGCAACGGGGCTTTCTTT.

This rearrangement joins TRBV6-5 to TRBJ1-2; tentatively, D is TRBD1 (5 bases). CDR3 size: 16 residues. Germline CDR1 MNHEY, CDR2 SVGAGI. V was clipped by 1 base and J by 7 bases, with 19 bases between them. In DNA form, the CDR3 reads TGTGCCAGCAGTTACTACCATAGGGCAAGGGGTACTGGCTACACCTTC. Its translation: CASSYYHRARGTGYTF.

The CDR3 here is CASSLAGTHYGYTF. The CDR3 nucleotides read TGTGCCAGCAGTTTGGCAGGGACTCACTATGGCTACACCTTC. The J gene is TRBJ1-2, the V gene TRBV28, with TRBD1 as a possible D gene (5 bases). V gave up 3 bases and J gave up 3 bases, with 11 bases separating them. Germline V gene lookup returns CDR1 MDHEN and CDR2 SYDVKM. This CDR3 comprises 14 residues.

This chain links TRBV3-1 with TRBJ2-7; D is possibly TRBD1 (6 bases). CDR1 LGHDT and CDR2 YNNKEL come from the germline V gene (reference sequence). Trimming cost V 0 bases and J 2 bases, with 11 bases left between them. The CDR3 runs 15 residues. CDR3 bases: TGTGCCAGCAGCCAAGAACCCAAGGGGGCCTACGAGCAGTACTTC. It translates to CASSQEPKGAYEQYF.

The chain is built from TRBV7-2 and TRBJ2-3; TRBD2 matches at 9 bases. V was clipped by 0 bases and J by 0 bases; unmatched bases: 4. The CDR3 is made up of 17 amino acids. Germline loops: CDR1 SGHTA, CDR2 FQGNSA. The CDR3 nucleotides read TGTGCCAGCAGCTTAGCGTGGGCGGGAGGGAGCACAGATACGCAGTATTTT. Translation gives CASSLAWAGGSTDTQYF. Full variable domain (remainder filled in from reference TRBV7-2 and TRBJ2-3): GAGVSQSPSNKVTEKGKDVELRCDPISGHTALYWYRQSLGQGLEFLIYFQGNSAPDKSGLPSDRFSAERTGGSVSTLTIQRTQQEDSAVYLCASSLAWAGGSTDTQYFGPGTRLTVL.

This clonotype has only a few counts. This rearrangement joins TRBV29-1 to TRBJ2-7; weak D call: TRBD1 (5 bases). This CDR3 spans 12 amino acids. V lost 6 bases and J 0 bases, leaving 9 bases between the germline ends. Looked up from germline, CDR1 is SQVTM and CDR2 is ANQGSEA. The CDR3 sequence: CSVLDISYEQYF. The CDR3 bases are TGCAGCGTATTGGACATCTCCTACGAGCAGTACTTC.

In DNA, the CDR3 is TGTGCCAGCAGTTACTTATTTGGGGATGAAAAACTGTTTTTT. Translated: CASSYLFGDEKLFF. The chain links TRBV6-5 to TRBJ1-4, with D unclear. The CDR3 is 14 amino acids. Trimming took off 1 base at V and 6 bases at J, with 9 bases between the two ends. Germline-derived CDR1 and CDR2 are MNHEY and SVGAGI.

The chain employs TRBV5-1 and TRBJ2-1; 7 nucleotides match TRBD2. The CDR3 extends over 15 amino acids. CDR1 and CDR2 (germline): SGHRS, YFSETQ. V shed 1 base, J shed 1 base, and the junction held 2 bases outside the gene matches. The CDR3 sequence is CASSLMRESYNEQFF. CDR3 in DNA: TGCGCCAGCAGCTTGATGCGGGAGTCCTACAATGAGCAGTTCTTC.

J is TRBJ2-2 and V is TRBV20-1; tentatively, D is TRBD1 (5 bases). The ends were cut back, 3 bases at V and 5 bases at J, with 16 bases in the middle. This CDR3 has 15 amino acids. Looked up from germline, CDR1 is DFQATT and CDR2 is SNEGSKA (reference sequence). CDR3 DNA sequence: TGCAGTGCTAGCCCCACAGGAGCAGGGACCGGGGAGCTGTTTTTT. Amino acids: CSASPTGAGTGELFF.

This rearrangement joins TRBV20-1 to TRBJ1-1; 11 bases map to TRBD1. Germline assignment: CDR1 DFQATT and CDR2 SNEGSKA (reference sequence). After removal of 0 bases from V and 3 bases from J, the junction contained 6 bases not matched to a gene. The CDR3 is made up of 16 amino acids. CDR3 nucleotide sequence: TGCAGTGCTAGAGATCCAGGGACAGGGGGTTACACTGAAGCTTTCTTT. This translates into CSARDPGTGGYTEAFF.

The chain couples TRBV6-5 to TRBJ2-7; D could derive from TRBD1 or TRBD2 (5 bases each). The V and J ends lost 6 bases and 4 bases respectively, with 19 bases between them. In germline, CDR1 is MNHEY, CDR2 SVGAGI. The length of the CDR3 is 15 residues. The CDR3 DNA reads TGTGCCAGCAGCTCCGGGACGTGGAGTTCGTACGAGCAGTACTTC. This encodes CASSSGTWSSYEQYF.

The chain employs TRBV20-1 and TRBJ2-5; D is unresolved. The closer fit of TRBJ2-7 to the DNA end suggests the J call may be wrong. Germline CDR1 DFQATT, CDR2 SNEGSKA (reference sequence). This CDR3 is 12 amino acids long. This CDR3 reads CSARSRAYEQYF. In DNA form, the CDR3 reads TGCAGTGCTAGGTCGAGAGCCTACGAGCAGTACTTC.

On this clonotype: An end of the junction differs from the germline gene, which may be a read error. The V call is TRBV12-5, the J call TRBJ2-1, with a tentative D call TRBD1 (6 bases). Germline V gives CDR1 LGHNT, CDR2 FRNRAP. The CDR3 length is 16 residues. The CDR3 loop reads CAGGSTTGLRDDEQFF. CDR3 in DNA: TGTGCTGGTGGTTCGACAACAGGGTTGAGGGACGATGAGCAGTTCTTC.

This clonotype has at least ten counts. The V and J genes are TRBV5-1 and TRBJ2-5, with TRBD2 as a possible D gene (5 bases). With 5 bases removed from V and 1 base from J, the gap between germline ends came to 9 bases. The CDR3 consists of 13 residues. CDR1 SGHRS and CDR2 YFSETQ come from the germline V gene. In DNA, the CDR3 is TGCGCCAGCAGTGGAGGAATCCAAGAGACCCAGTACTTC. This sequence encodes CASSGGIQETQYF. The whole variable domain, filled in from reference TRBV5-1 and TRBJ2-5, reads KAGVTQTPRYLIKTRGQQVTLSCSPISGHRSVSWYQQTPGQGLQFLFEYFSETQRNKGNFPGRFSGRQFSNSRSEMNVSTLELGDSALYLCASSGGIQETQYFGPGTRLLVL.

The chain uses TRBV4-2 and TRBJ1-2; D remains ambiguous. V was shortened by 0 bases and J by 6 bases, with 14 bases between the two germline ends. CDR1 and CDR2 from the germline V gene are LGHNA and YNFKEQ. The CDR3 contains 15 residues. CDR3 DNA: TGTGCCAGCAGCCAAGAGGGCACACGACAAGATGGCTACACCTTC. Translation: CASSQEGTRQDGYTF.

This sequence joins TRBV30 and TRBJ2-6; D is possibly TRBD2 (7 bases). The CDR3 runs to 15 residues. Trimming pared 5 bases from V and 2 bases from J, leaving 13 bases between. CDR1 is GTSNPN, CDR2 SVGIG, per germline (reference sequence). The CDR3 nucleotides read TGTGCCTGGTGGAAGGGGGGGCCTGGGGCCAACGTCCTGACTTTC. This encodes CAWWKGGPGANVLTF.

The V gene is TRBV5-1, the J gene TRBJ2-1; D ambiguous. The CDR3 has 14 residues. The germline gives CDR1 SGHRS, CDR2 YFSETQ. Deletions cut 0 bases from V and 9 bases from J, with 13 bases between. The CDR3: CASSLGLGTSEQFF. CDR3 DNA: TGCGCCAGCAGCTTGGGACTCGGAACGAGTGAGCAGTTCTTC.

In this sample, this clonotype turned up a few times. The chain combines TRBV11-2 with TRBJ1-4; D might be TRBD1 (6 bases). The germline V gene has CDR1 SGHAT and CDR2 FQNNGV. V lost 5 bases to trimming and J lost 7 bases, with 17 bases between them. The CDR3 runs 15 residues. The CDR3 bases are TGTGCCAGCAGCGTTGGTGGGACAAGGGTTGAAAAACTGTTTTTT. Translation: CASSVGGTRVEKLFF.

The chain uses TRBV7-9 and TRBJ2-5, with 7 bases lining up with TRBD1. V gave up 8 bases and J gave up 1 base; unmatched junction bases: 1. The CDR3 has 12 amino acids. The germline V gene encodes CDR1 SEHNR and CDR2 FQNEAQ (reference sequence). In nucleotides, the CDR3 is TGTGCCAGCTGGGACAGCCAAGAGACCCAGTACTTC. Its translation is CASWDSQETQYF.

On this clonotype itself: This sequence may be a read error, since a much larger clone differs from it by one base. The gene calls are TRBV29-1 and TRBJ2-1; D may be TRBD1 or TRBD2 (5 bases each). Germline lookup yields CDR1 SQVTM and CDR2 ANQGSEA. The CDR3 consists of 13 residues. V was shortened by 5 bases and J by 8 bases, with 16 bases between the two germline ends. CDR3 DNA: TGCAGCGTTCTTCCAGGGACGGTCTATGAGCAGTTCTTC. It specifies CSVLPGTVYEQFF.

This clonotype showed up just a few times. The chain links TRBV6-1 to TRBJ2-3, with unresolved D. The CDR3 contains 15 residues. V was cut by 1 base and J by 0 bases, with 8 bases left in between. The germline CDR1 and CDR2 sequences are MNHNS and SASEGT. The CDR3 DNA reads TGTGCCAGCAGTGAAGAGCCGGAAAGCACAGATACGCAGTATTTT. This codes for CASSEEPESTDTQYF.

This clonotype was counted between two and nine times. The chain joins TRBV6-5 to TRBJ1-1, with TRBD1 as a possible D gene (5 bases). Germline CDR1 and CDR2: MNHEY and SVGAGI. The germline V and J ends were trimmed by 6 bases and 2 bases, with 13 bases remaining between them. The CDR3 runs 14 residues. CDR3: CASSPGRSNTEAFF. DNA of the CDR3: TGTGCCAGCAGCCCGGGACGGTCAAACACTGAAGCTTTCTTT.

This chain links TRBV11-2 with TRBJ2-1; TRBD2 is a possible D gene (6 bases). V lost 5 bases and J lost 0, with 11 bases in between. Germline CDR1 reads SGHAT; CDR2 reads FQNNGV. The length of the CDR3 is 15 residues. CDR3 region: CASSPIADSYNEQFF. CDR3 in DNA: TGTGCCAGCAGCCCGATAGCGGACTCCTACAATGAGCAGTTCTTC.